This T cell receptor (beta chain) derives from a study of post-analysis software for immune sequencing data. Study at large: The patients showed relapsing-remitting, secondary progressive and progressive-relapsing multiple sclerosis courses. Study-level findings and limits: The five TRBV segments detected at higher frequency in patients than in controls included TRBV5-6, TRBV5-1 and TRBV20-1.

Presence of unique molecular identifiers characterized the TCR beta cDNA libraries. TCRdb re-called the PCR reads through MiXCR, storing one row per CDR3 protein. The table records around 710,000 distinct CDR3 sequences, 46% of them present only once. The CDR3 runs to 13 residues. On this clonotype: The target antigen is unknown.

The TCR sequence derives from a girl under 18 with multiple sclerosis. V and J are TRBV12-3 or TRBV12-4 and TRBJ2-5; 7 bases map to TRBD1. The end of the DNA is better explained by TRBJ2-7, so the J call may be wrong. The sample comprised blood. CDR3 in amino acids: CASSGQDNHEQYF. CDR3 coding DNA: TGTGCCAGCAGTGGACAGGACAACCACGAGCAGTACTTC.